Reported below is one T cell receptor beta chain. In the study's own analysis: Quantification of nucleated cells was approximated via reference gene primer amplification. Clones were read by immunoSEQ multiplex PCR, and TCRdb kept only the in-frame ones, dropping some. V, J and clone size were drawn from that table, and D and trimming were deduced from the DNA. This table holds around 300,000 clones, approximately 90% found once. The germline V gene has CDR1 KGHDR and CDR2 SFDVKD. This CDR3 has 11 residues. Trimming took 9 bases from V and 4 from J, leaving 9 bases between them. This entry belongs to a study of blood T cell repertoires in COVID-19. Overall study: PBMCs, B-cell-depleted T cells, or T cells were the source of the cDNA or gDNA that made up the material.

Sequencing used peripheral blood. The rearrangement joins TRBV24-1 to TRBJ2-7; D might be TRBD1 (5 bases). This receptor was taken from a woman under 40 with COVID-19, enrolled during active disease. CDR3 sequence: CATGAGYEQYF. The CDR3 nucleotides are TGTGCCACCGGGGCCGGATACGAGCAGTACTTC.